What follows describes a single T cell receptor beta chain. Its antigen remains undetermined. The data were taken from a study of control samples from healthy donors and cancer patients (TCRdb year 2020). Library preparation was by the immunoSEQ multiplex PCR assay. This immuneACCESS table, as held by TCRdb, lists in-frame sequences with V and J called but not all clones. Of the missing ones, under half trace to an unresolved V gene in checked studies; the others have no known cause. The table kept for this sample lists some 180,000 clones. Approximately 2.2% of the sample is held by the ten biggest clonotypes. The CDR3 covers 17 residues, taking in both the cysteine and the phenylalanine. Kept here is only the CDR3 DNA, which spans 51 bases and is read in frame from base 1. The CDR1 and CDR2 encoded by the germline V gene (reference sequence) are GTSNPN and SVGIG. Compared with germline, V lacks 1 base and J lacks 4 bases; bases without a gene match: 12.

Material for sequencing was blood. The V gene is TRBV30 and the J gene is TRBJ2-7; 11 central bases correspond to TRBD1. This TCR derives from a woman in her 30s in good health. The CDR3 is CAWSGGRTGGRAYEQYF. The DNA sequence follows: TGTGCCTGGAGTGGGGGACGGACAGGGGGCAGGGCTTACGAGCAGTACTTC.